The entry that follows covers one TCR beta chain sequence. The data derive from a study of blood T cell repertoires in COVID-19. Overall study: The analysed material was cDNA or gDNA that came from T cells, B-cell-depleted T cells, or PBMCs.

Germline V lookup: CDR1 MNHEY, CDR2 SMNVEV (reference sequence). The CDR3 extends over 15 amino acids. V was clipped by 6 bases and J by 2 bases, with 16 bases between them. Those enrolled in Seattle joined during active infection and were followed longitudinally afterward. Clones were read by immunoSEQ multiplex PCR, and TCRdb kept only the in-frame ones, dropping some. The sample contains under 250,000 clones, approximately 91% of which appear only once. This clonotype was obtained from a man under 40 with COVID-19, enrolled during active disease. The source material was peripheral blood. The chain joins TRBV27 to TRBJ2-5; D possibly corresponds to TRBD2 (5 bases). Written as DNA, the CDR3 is TGTGCCAGCAGCCCCGCGTTAGGCGGGCAAGAGACCCAGTACTTC. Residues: CASSPALGGQETQYF.